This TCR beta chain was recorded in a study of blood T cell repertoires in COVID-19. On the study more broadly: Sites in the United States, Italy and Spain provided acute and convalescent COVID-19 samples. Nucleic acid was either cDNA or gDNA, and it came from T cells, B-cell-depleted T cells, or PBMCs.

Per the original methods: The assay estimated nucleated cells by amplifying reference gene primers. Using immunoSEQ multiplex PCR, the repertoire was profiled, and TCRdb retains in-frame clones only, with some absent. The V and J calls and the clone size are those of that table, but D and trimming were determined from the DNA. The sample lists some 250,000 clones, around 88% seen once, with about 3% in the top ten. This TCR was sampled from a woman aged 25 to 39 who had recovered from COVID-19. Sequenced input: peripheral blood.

The chain's CDR3 is CASSPPGGLNEQFF. The CDR3 nucleotides read TGTGCCAGCAGCCCCCCCGGGGGGCTAAATGAGCAGTTCTTC. The V gene is TRBV7-8, the J gene TRBJ2-1; D is possibly TRBD2 (7 bases). The germline CDR1 and CDR2 sequences are SGHVS and FQNEAQ. V was pared by 5 bases and J by 7 bases, with 15 bases between. CDR3 length: 14 amino acids.